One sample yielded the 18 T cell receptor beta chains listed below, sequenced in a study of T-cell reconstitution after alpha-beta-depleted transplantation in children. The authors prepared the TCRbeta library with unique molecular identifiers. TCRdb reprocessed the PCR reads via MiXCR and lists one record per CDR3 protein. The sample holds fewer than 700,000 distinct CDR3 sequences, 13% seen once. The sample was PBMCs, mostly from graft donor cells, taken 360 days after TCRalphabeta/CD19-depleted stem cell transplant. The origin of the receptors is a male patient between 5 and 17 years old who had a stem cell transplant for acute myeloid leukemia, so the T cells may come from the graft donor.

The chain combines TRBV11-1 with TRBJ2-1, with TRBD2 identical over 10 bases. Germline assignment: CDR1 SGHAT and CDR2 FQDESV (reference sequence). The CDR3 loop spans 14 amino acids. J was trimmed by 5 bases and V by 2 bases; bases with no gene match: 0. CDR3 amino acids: CASSLTSGDNEQFF. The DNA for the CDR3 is TGTGCCAGCAGCTTAACTAGCGGGGACAATGAGCAGTTCTTC.

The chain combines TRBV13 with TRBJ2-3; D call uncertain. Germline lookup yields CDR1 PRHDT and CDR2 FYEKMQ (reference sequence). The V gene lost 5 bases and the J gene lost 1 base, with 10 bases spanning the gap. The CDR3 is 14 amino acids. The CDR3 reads CASSPRARTDTQYF. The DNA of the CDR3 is TGTGCCAGCAGCCCCCGAGCCCGCACAGATACGCAGTATTTT.

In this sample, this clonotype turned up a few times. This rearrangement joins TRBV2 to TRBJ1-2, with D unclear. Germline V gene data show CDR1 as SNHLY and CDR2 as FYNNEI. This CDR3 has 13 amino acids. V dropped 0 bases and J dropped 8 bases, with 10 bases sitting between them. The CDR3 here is CASSEAQRLGYTF. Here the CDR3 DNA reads TGTGCCAGCAGTGAAGCGCAAAGGCTAGGCTACACCTTC. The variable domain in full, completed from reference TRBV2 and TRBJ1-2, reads EPEVTQTPSHQVTQMGQEVILRCVPISNHLYFYWYRQILGQKVEFLVSFYNNEISEKSEIFDDQFSVERPDGSNFTLKIRSTKLEDSAMYFCASSEAQRLGYTFGSGTRLTVV.

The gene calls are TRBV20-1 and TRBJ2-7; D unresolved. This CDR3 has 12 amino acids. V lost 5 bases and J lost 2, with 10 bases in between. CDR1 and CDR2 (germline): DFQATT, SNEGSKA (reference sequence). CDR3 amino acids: CSARKAAYEQYF. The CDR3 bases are TGCAGTGCTCGCAAGGCTGCCTACGAGCAGTACTTC.

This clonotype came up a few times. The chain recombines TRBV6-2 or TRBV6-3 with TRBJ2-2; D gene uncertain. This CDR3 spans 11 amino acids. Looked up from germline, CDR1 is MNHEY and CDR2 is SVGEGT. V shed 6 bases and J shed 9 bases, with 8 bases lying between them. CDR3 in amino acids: CASSSGWELFF. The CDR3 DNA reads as TGTGCCAGCAGCTCCGGCTGGGAGCTGTTTTTT.

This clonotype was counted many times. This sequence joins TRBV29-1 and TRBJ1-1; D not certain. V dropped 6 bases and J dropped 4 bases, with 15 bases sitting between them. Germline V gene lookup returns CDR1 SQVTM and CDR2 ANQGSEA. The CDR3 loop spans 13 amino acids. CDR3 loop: CSVELLSITEAFF. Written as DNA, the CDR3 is TGCAGCGTCGAATTGCTGAGTATCACTGAAGCTTTCTTT.

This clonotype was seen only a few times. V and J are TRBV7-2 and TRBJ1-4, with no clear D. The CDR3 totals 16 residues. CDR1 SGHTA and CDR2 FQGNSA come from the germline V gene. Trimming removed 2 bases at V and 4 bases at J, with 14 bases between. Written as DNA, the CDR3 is TGTGCCAGCAGCTTATTTCCCCTGGAGGTTAATGAAAAACTGTTTTTT. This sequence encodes CASSLFPLEVNEKLFF.

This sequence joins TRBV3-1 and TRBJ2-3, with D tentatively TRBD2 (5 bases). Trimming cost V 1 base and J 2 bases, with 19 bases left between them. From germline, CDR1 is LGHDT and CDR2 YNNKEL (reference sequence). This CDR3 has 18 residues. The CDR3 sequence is CASSQVLRVLRTTDTQYF. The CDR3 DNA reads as TGTGCCAGCAGCCAAGTATTGAGGGTCTTGAGGACCACAGATACGCAGTATTTT.

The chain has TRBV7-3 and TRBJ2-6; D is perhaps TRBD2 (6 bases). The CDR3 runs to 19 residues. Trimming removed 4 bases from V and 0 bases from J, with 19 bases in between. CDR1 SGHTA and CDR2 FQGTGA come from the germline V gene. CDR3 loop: CASSSRPGIGSSGANVLTF. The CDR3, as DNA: TGTGCCAGCAGCTCCCGACCAGGGATCGGGAGCTCTGGGGCCAACGTCCTGACTTTC.

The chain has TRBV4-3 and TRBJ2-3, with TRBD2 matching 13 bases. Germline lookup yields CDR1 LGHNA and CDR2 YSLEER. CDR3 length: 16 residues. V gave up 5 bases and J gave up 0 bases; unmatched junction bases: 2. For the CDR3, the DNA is TGCGCCAGCAGCTCGACTAGCGGGAGGAGCACAGATACGCAGTATTTT. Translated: CASSSTSGRSTDTQYF.

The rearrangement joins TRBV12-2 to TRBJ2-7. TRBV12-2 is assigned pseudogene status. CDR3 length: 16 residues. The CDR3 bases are TGTGCAAGTCGCTTAGCGCGCAGGACCATCTCCTACGAGCAGTACTTC. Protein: CASRLARRTISYEQYF.

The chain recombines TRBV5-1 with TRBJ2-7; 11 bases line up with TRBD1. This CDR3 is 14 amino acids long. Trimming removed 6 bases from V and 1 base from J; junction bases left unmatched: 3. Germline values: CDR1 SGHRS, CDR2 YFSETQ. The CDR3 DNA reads TGCGCCAGCACCGGGACAGGGGGATCCTACGAGCAGTACTTC. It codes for CASTGTGGSYEQYF.

DNA of the CDR3: TGTGCCAGCCACTCACGAGGCCGGAACACTGAAGCTTTCTTT. The encoded protein is CASHSRGRNTEAFF. J is TRBJ1-1 and V is TRBV28; D not certain. V was pared by 8 bases and J by 1 base, with 14 bases between. Germline V gene sequence: CDR1 MDHEN, CDR2 SYDVKM. CDR3 length: 14 residues.

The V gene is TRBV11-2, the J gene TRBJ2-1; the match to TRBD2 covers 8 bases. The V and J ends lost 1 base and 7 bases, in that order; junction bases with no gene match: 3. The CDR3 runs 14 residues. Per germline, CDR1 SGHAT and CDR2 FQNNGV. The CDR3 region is CASSLALAVNEQFF. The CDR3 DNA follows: TGTGCCAGCAGCTTAGCACTAGCGGTAAATGAGCAGTTCTTC.

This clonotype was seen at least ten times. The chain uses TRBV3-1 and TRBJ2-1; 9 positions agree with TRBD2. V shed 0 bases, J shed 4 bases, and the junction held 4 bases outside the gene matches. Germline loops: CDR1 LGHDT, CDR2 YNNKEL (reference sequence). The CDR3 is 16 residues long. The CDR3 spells CASSQEYLAGYNEQFF. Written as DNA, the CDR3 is TGTGCCAGCAGCCAAGAATACCTAGCGGGGTACAATGAGCAGTTCTTC.

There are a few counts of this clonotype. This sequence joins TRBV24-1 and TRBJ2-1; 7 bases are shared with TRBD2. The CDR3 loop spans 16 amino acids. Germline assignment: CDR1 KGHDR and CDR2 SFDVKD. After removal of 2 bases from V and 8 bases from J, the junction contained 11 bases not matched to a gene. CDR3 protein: CATSDWGGRSNHEQFF. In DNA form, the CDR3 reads TGTGCCACCAGTGATTGGGGGGGTCGGAGTAACCATGAGCAGTTCTTC.

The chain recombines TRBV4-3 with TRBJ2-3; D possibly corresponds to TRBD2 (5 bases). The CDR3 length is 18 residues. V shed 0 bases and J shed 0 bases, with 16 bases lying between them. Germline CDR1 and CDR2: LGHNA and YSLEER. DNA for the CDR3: TGCGCCAGCAGCCAAGAGCTTGGGAGCGGCATTAGCACAGATACGCAGTATTTT. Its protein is CASSQELGSGISTDTQYF.

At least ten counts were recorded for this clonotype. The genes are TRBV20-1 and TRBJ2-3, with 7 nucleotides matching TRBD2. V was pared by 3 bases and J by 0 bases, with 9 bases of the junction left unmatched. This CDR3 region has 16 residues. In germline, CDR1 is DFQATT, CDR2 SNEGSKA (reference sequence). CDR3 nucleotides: TGCAGTGCTAGCCTTATGACTAGCCCTAGCACAGATACGCAGTATTTT. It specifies CSASLMTSPSTDTQYF.